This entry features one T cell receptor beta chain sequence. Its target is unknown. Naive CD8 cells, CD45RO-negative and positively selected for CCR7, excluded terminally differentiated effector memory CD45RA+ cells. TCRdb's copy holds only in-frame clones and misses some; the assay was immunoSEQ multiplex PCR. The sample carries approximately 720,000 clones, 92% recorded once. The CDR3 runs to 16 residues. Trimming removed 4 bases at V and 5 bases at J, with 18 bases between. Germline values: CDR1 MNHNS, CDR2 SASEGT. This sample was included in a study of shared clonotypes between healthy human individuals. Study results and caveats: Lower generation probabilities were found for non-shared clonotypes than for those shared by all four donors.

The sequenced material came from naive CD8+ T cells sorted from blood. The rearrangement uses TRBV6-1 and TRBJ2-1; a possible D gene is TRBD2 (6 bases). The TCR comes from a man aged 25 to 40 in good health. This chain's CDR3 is CASSVDPRDPDNEQFF. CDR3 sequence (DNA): TGTGCCAGCAGTGTGGACCCGCGGGACCCAGACAATGAGCAGTTCTTC.